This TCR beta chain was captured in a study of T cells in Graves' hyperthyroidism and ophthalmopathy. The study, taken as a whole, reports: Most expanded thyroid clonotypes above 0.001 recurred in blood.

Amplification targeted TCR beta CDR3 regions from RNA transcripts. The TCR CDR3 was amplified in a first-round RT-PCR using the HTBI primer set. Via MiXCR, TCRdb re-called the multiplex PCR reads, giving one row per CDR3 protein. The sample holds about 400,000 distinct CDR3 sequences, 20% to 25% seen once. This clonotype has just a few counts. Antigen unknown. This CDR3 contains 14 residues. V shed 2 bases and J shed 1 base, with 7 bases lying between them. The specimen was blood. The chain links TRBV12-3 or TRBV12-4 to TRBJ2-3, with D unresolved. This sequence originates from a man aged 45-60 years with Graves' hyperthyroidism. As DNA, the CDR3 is TGTGCCAGCAGTTTATCAAGACGCACAGATACGCAGTATTTT. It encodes CASSLSRRTDTQYF.